The 29 T cell receptor beta chains below were found in one sample sequenced in a study of technical replicates of blood from several donors. Assay used: immunoSEQ multiplex PCR; TCRdb lists only in-frame clones, some missing. Of approximately 41,000 clones in the sample, around 96% are singletons; the top ten hold about 0.4%. The sequenced sample was T cells isolated from PBMCs. These receptors were obtained from a human donor in good health.

The V call is TRBV29-1, the J call TRBJ2-7, with TRBD1 identical over 7 bases. Losses at the gene ends were 1 base for V and 2 bases for J; bases not matched to a gene: 5. CDR3 length: 14 residues. Germline CDR1 is SQVTM and CDR2 is ANQGSEA. The DNA for the CDR3 is TGCAGCGTTGAAGGAGGGGGCTTGCCCTACGAGCAGTACTTC. It encodes CSVEGGGLPYEQYF.

This chain uses TRBV30 with TRBJ1-3, with D perhaps TRBD1 (6 bases). This CDR3 region has 14 residues. From germline, CDR1 is GTSNPN and CDR2 SVGIG (reference sequence). V lost 4 bases to trimming and J lost 0 bases, with 10 bases between them. DNA of the CDR3: TGTGCCTGGACTGGGGGCCACTCTGGAAACACCATATATTTT. Encoded protein: CAWTGGHSGNTIYF.

The V gene is TRBV27, the J gene TRBJ1-2; TRBD1 aligns across 7 bases. CDR3 length: 14 amino acids. V was pared by 2 bases and J by 2 bases, with 2 bases of the junction left unmatched. Germline V gene lookup returns CDR1 MNHEY and CDR2 SMNVEV (reference sequence). The CDR3 sequence is CASSLQGENYGYTF. The CDR3 coding sequence is TGTGCCAGCAGTTTACAGGGGGAAAACTATGGCTACACCTTC.

V usage is TRBV30 and J usage is TRBJ2-7; 10 positions agree with TRBD2. V shed 4 bases and J 0 bases; nucleotides not matched to a gene: 6. In germline, CDR1 is GTSNPN, CDR2 SVGIG (reference sequence). CDR3 length: 15 residues. The CDR3 region is CAWTGLAEASYEQYF. CDR3 bases: TGTGCCTGGACAGGACTAGCGGAGGCCTCCTACGAGCAGTACTTC.

The V call is TRBV28, the J call TRBJ2-5; TRBD1 matches 8 bases. CDR1 is MDHEN and CDR2 is SYDVKM in the germline V gene. Trimming removed 6 bases from V and 2 bases from J; junction bases left unmatched: 8. The CDR3 runs 15 residues. In DNA form, the CDR3 reads TGTGCCAGCAGCTCCGGGACAGGACGACAAGAGACCCAGTACTTC. Translating it yields CASSSGTGRQETQYF.

The rearrangement uses TRBV6-5 and TRBJ1-5, with unresolved D. Trimming took off 8 bases at V and 0 bases at J, with 8 bases between the two ends. CDR1 is MNHEY and CDR2 is SVGAGI in the germline V gene. This CDR3 spans 13 amino acids. The CDR3 DNA follows: TGTGCCAGCGGTTCTTATAGCAATCAGCCCCAGCATTTT. This gives the protein CASGSYSNQPQHF.

J is TRBJ2-3 and V is TRBV4-1; the D is unclear. Germline CDR1 MGHRA, CDR2 YSYEKL. Trimming stripped 1 base from V and 4 bases from J, with 6 bases between. The length of the CDR3 is 13 residues. DNA for the CDR3: TGCGCCAGCAGCCAAGTATCGTCAGATACGCAGTATTTT. This encodes CASSQVSSDTQYF.

The genes are TRBV4-1 and TRBJ1-4, with D possibly matching TRBD1 (6 bases). Looked up from germline, CDR1 is MGHRA and CDR2 is YSYEKL. V was shortened by 0 bases and J by 8 bases, with 10 bases between the two germline ends. There are 14 residues in the CDR3. CDR3 region: CASSQEQRGEKLFF. As DNA, the CDR3 is TGCGCCAGCAGCCAAGAGCAAAGGGGGGAAAAACTGTTTTTT.

The gene calls are TRBV28 and TRBJ1-1; weak D call: TRBD1 (6 bases). V was pared by 6 bases and J by 5 bases, with 13 bases between. CDR1 and CDR2 from the germline V gene are MDHEN and SYDVKM. CDR3 size: 13 residues. As DNA, the CDR3 is TGTGCCAGCAGAGCTACAGGGAGAACTGAAGCTTTCTTT. This sequence encodes CASRATGRTEAFF.

The CDR3 is CSARVRETQYF. The DNA for the CDR3 is TGCAGTGCTAGGGTTCGGGAGACCCAGTACTTC. The chain recombines TRBV20-1 with TRBJ2-5; D unresolved. The V end was cut by 3 bases, the J end by 5 bases, with 7 bases between. CDR3 size: 11 residues. The germline gives CDR1 DFQATT, CDR2 SNEGSKA (reference sequence).

The V call is TRBV5-6, the J call TRBJ2-1; D unclear. Germline CDR1 is SGHDT and CDR2 is YYEEEE. V shed 2 bases and J shed 3 bases, with 12 bases lying between them. This CDR3 comprises 15 residues. The DNA for the CDR3 is TGTGCCAGCAGCTTAGTAGTAACTGTCTACAATGAGCAGTTCTTC. This codes for CASSLVVTVYNEQFF.

J is TRBJ2-2 and V is TRBV10-1; 8 nucleotides line up with TRBD1. The CDR3 spans 15 residues. CDR1 is WNHNN, CDR2 SYGVQD, per germline (reference sequence). The V gene end was trimmed by 5 bases and the J gene end by 1 base; junction bases not matched to a gene: 3. The CDR3 reads CASSMGQVNTGELFF. As DNA, the CDR3 is TGCGCCAGCAGTATGGGACAGGTGAACACCGGGGAGCTGTTTTTT.

DNA for the CDR3: TGTGCCTGGAGTGTACGTCGGGAGGGCCGAAAGCAGTACTTC. Its protein product is CAWSVRREGRKQYF. The chain employs TRBV30 and TRBJ2-7; 8 nucleotides align to TRBD2. The CDR3 consists of 14 residues. V shed 0 bases, J shed 8 bases, and the junction held 9 bases outside the gene matches. Germline V gene lookup returns CDR1 GTSNPN and CDR2 SVGIG (reference sequence).

The chain carries TRBV5-5 and TRBJ2-1; D gene uncertain. The CDR3 has 13 residues. CDR1 and CDR2 from the germline V gene are SGHKS and YYEKEE (reference sequence). The germline V and J ends were trimmed by 0 bases and 6 bases, with 7 bases remaining between them. DNA for the CDR3: TGTGCCAGCAGCTTGGGCAGATCCAATGAGCAGTTCTTC. Translated: CASSLGRSNEQFF.

This clone is a singleton in its sample. The chain has TRBV2 and TRBJ2-1; D unresolved. V was shortened by 8 bases and J by 0 bases, with 14 bases between the two germline ends. The germline gives CDR1 SNHLY, CDR2 FYNNEI. The CDR3 has 15 amino acids. DNA of the CDR3: TGTGCCAGCGGATTTGGTCACAGCTCCTACAATGAGCAGTTCTTC. Protein sequence: CASGFGHSSYNEQFF.

The chain has TRBV19 and TRBJ1-2, with 8 bases fitting TRBD1. The CDR3 spans 12 residues. V gave up 9 bases and J gave up 5 bases; unmatched junction bases: 5. The germline V gene has CDR1 LNHDA and CDR2 SQIVND (reference sequence). The chain's CDR3 is CARNRGAYGYTF. In DNA, the CDR3 is TGTGCCAGGAACAGGGGGGCTTATGGCTACACCTTC.

The gene calls are TRBV30 and TRBJ1-2; 7 bases agree with TRBD1. From germline, CDR1 is GTSNPN and CDR2 SVGIG (reference sequence). This CDR3 is 14 amino acids long. Trimming took 3 bases from V and 1 from J; bases not matched to a gene: 5. The CDR3 DNA reads TGTGCCTGGAGCGGGACAGCTCTTAACTATGGCTACACCTTC. Translating it yields CAWSGTALNYGYTF.

V and J are TRBV11-2 and TRBJ2-5; D is uncertain. The CDR3 sequence is 15 residues long. Germline V CDR1 and CDR2: SGHAT, FQNNGV. V lost 1 base to trimming and J lost 1 base, with 10 bases between them. The CDR3 sequence is CASSLGTDTQETQYF. DNA of the CDR3: TGTGCCAGCAGCTTAGGCACAGACACCCAAGAGACCCAGTACTTC.

The V gene is TRBV10-2, the J gene TRBJ2-7; 8 bases fit TRBD1. This CDR3 is built from 14 residues. Trimming took 7 bases from V and 6 from J; bases not matched to a gene: 11. CDR1 is WSHSY, CDR2 SAAADI, per germline. CDR3 nucleotides: TGCGCCAGCATTGCGCAGGGGGCCTTTTCCGAGCAGTACTTC. Its protein is CASIAQGAFSEQYF.

This chain uses TRBV7-2 with TRBJ2-7; 10 bases map to TRBD2. The CDR3 extends over 15 amino acids. V was clipped by 1 base and J by 5 bases; unmatched bases: 5. CDR1 and CDR2 (germline): SGHTA, FQGNSA. CDR3 sequence (DNA): TGTGCCAGCAGCTTAGGGCTAGCGGGAGTGCACGAGCAGTACTTC. Encoded protein: CASSLGLAGVHEQYF.

The V call is TRBV19, the J call TRBJ2-2; D is unresolved. Germline CDR1 LNHDA, CDR2 SQIVND (reference sequence). Between the trimmed V and J ends, which lost 7 bases and 7 bases, there was a span of 7 bases. This CDR3 spans 11 amino acids. In nucleotides, the CDR3 is TGTGCCAGTAAGACGGGCGGGGAGCTGTTTTTT. Translated, it gives CASKTGGELFF.

This clone has just one count. In DNA form, the CDR3 reads TGTGCCAGTTCATATCCAGGGGGCTGGACTGAAGCTTTCTTT. Its translation is CASSYPGGWTEAFF. This chain uses TRBV19 with TRBJ1-1; 8 bases align to TRBD1. The junction had 10 bases not matched to a gene; V was cut back by 8 bases and J by 5 bases. The CDR3 is made up of 14 amino acids. Germline CDR1 LNHDA, CDR2 SQIVND (reference sequence).

This sequence joins TRBV6-6 and TRBJ2-7, with a possible D match to TRBD1 (7 bases). Germline CDR1 MNHNY, CDR2 SVGAGI (reference sequence). Trimming removed 0 bases from V and 5 bases from J, with 14 bases in between. This CDR3 spans 15 amino acids. The CDR3: CASSYSTGRGDEQYF. The CDR3 coding sequence is TGTGCCAGCAGTTACTCGACGGGCAGGGGGGACGAGCAGTACTTC.

V and J are TRBV5-1 and TRBJ2-5; tentatively, D is TRBD1 (7 bases). V was cut by 3 bases and J by 7 bases, with 19 bases left in between. Germline loops: CDR1 SGHRS, CDR2 YFSETQ. The CDR3 totals 15 residues. The CDR3 protein is CASSSTQGQGGTQYF. CDR3 coding DNA: TGCGCCAGCAGCTCTACACAGGGGCAGGGAGGGACCCAGTACTTC.

This sequence joins TRBV5-1 and TRBJ2-1, with a weak D call TRBD1 (6 bases). Germline CDR1 is SGHRS and CDR2 is YFSETQ. The length of the CDR3 is 13 residues. V was clipped by 0 bases and J by 5 bases, with 6 bases between them. CDR3: CASSLGQDNEQFF. CDR3 bases: TGCGCCAGCAGCTTGGGACAGGACAATGAGCAGTTCTTC.

V is TRBV29-1 and J is TRBJ1-2; D is possibly TRBD1 (5 bases). V dropped 2 bases and J dropped 5 bases, with 15 bases sitting between them. There are 14 residues in the CDR3. The germline V gene encodes CDR1 SQVTM and CDR2 ANQGSEA. The CDR3 region has the DNA TGCAGCGTTGAACGAGGCAGGGTGGAGTATGGCTACACCTTC. It yields the protein CSVERGRVEYGYTF.

J is TRBJ2-7 and V is TRBV2; D may be TRBD2 (6 bases). Germline CDR1 and CDR2: SNHLY and FYNNEI. This CDR3 region has 15 residues. With 1 base removed from V and 3 bases from J, the gap between germline ends came to 13 bases. The CDR3: CASSEGLGRYYEQYF. The CDR3 DNA follows: TGTGCCAGCAGTGAAGGACTAGGGAGATACTACGAGCAGTACTTC.

The chain is built from TRBV5-6 and TRBJ1-1, with a weak D call TRBD1 (5 bases). V shed 3 bases and J shed 4 bases, with 19 bases lying between them. Looked up from germline, CDR1 is SGHDT and CDR2 is YYEEEE. The CDR3 length is 16 residues. CDR3 coding DNA: TGTGCCAGCAGCTCCTTCAGGGTAACAGTTGGCACTGAAGCTTTCTTT. This sequence encodes CASSSFRVTVGTEAFF.

V gene TRBV5-4 combines with J gene TRBJ1-4; TRBD1 agrees at 9 bases. V dropped 3 bases and J dropped 6; count of bases not matched to a gene: 12. Germline V gene lookup returns CDR1 SGHNT and CDR2 YYREEE (reference sequence). The CDR3 runs 17 residues. The CDR3 region is CASSSRGIQGAHEKLFF. The CDR3 bases are TGTGCCAGCAGCTCGCGAGGGATACAGGGGGCGCATGAAAAACTGTTTTTT.